Listed below are T cell receptor beta chains from one sample, sequenced in a study of Graves' ophthalmopathy and Graves' hyperthyroidism. TCRdb re-called the multiplex PCR reads with MiXCR, one entry per CDR3 protein. Counted here are about 39,000 distinct CDR3 sequences, approximately 55% occurring once; the ten biggest clones make up about 28%. Sample: peripheral blood. The receptors here all came from an adult woman with stable Graves' hyperthyroidism. Both conserved end residues are part of each CDR3. Fields, in order: CDR3 protein, CDR3 DNA, J gene, V gene, CDR3 length, clone size, D gene. D genes are given only for firm matches. Clone size is stated in some rows and not others, as once, few, many or a class when expanded.

CDR3 protein: CATKGGGVRETQYF; CDR3 DNA: TGTGCCACCAAAGGAGGAGGGGTGCGGGAGACCCAGTACTTC; J gene: TRBJ2-5; V gene: TRBV10-3; CDR3 length: 14; clone size: many; D gene: .
CDR3 protein: CASSHGDTQYF; CDR3 DNA: TGTGCCAGCTCCCACGGAGATACGCAGTATTTT; J gene: TRBJ2-3; V gene: TRBV6-1; CDR3 length: 11; clone size: many; D gene: .
CDR3 protein: CASSQGDRETDTQYF; CDR3 DNA: TGTGCCAGCAGCCAAGGGGACAGGGAGACAGATACGCAGTATTTT; J gene: TRBJ2-3; V gene: TRBV3-1; CDR3 length: 15; clone size: few; D gene: TRBD1
CDR3 protein: CASSTGTQPYEQYF; CDR3 DNA: TGTGCCAGTAGTACCGGGACCCAACCCTACGAGCAGTACTTC; J gene: TRBJ2-7; V gene: TRBV19; CDR3 length: 14; clone size: .; D gene: .
CDR3 protein: CASSFGLAGPRQYF; CDR3 DNA: TGTGCCAGCAGCTTCGGACTAGCGGGACCACGGCAGTACTTC; J gene: TRBJ2-7; V gene: TRBV13; CDR3 length: 14; clone size: .; D gene: TRBD2
CDR3 protein: CATSRDRSSGNTIYF; CDR3 DNA: TGTGCCACCAGCAGAGATAGGAGTTCTGGAAACACCATATATTTT; J gene: TRBJ1-3; V gene: TRBV15; CDR3 length: 15; clone size: few; D gene: .
CDR3 protein: CASSLRSGVGTYEQYF; CDR3 DNA: TGCGCCAGCAGTCTTCGATCAGGGGTGGGTACCTACGAGCAGTACTTC; J gene: TRBJ2-7; V gene: TRBV5-1; CDR3 length: 16; clone size: many; D gene: .
CDR3 protein: CSVTSGRSRRWEQYF; CDR3 DNA: TGCAGTGTCACTAGCGGGAGGTCCCGACGGTGGGAGCAGTACTTC; J gene: TRBJ2-7; V gene: TRBV20-1; CDR3 length: 15; clone size: .; D gene: TRBD2
CDR3 protein: CSDGGQYTEAFF; CDR3 DNA: TGCAGCGACGGGGGACAGTACACTGAAGCTTTCTTT; J gene: TRBJ1-1; V gene: TRBV29-1; CDR3 length: 12; clone size: many; D gene: TRBD1
CDR3 protein: CATSRDRRGTEAFF; CDR3 DNA: TGTGCCACCAGCAGAGACAGACGAGGCACTGAAGCTTTCTTT; J gene: TRBJ1-1; V gene: TRBV15; CDR3 length: 14; clone size: .; D gene: .
CDR3 protein: CVSGDSYEQYF; CDR3 DNA: TGTGTCTCAGGCGACTCCTACGAGCAGTACTTC; J gene: TRBJ2-7; V gene: TRBV28; CDR3 length: 11; clone size: many; D gene: .
CDR3 protein: CASSPLGLAGTGELFF; CDR3 DNA: TGTGCCAGCAGCCCCCTGGGACTAGCGGGTACCGGGGAGCTGTTTTTT; J gene: TRBJ2-2; V gene: TRBV3-1; CDR3 length: 16; clone size: many; D gene: TRBD2
CDR3 protein: CASSRGTANTGELFF; CDR3 DNA: TGTGCCAGCAGCCGGGGGACAGCGAACACCGGGGAGCTGTTTTTT; J gene: TRBJ2-2; V gene: TRBV2; CDR3 length: 15; clone size: .; D gene: .
CDR3 protein: CASSPTEGYGYTF; CDR3 DNA: TGTGCCAGCAGTCCAACGGAAGGATATGGCTACACCTTC; J gene: TRBJ1-2; V gene: TRBV12-3/TRBV12-4; CDR3 length: 13; clone size: many; D gene: .
CDR3 protein: CSARDRRTNTGELFF; CDR3 DNA: TGCAGTGCTAGAGATCGAAGGACAAACACCGGGGAGCTGTTTTTT; J gene: TRBJ2-2; V gene: TRBV20-1; CDR3 length: 15; clone size: many; D gene: .
CDR3 protein: CATSRDRDHYTGELFF; CDR3 DNA: TGTGCCACCAGCAGAGACAGGGACCATTACACCGGGGAGCTGTTTTTT; J gene: TRBJ2-2; V gene: TRBV15; CDR3 length: 16; clone size: many; D gene: .
CDR3 protein: CASSYTGYGYTF; CDR3 DNA: TGTGCCAGCAGTTACACAGGCTATGGCTACACCTTC; J gene: TRBJ1-2; V gene: TRBV6-5; CDR3 length: 12; clone size: many; D gene: .
CDR3 protein: CASRAQGYNEQFF; CDR3 DNA: TGTGCCAGCAGGGCACAGGGCTACAATGAGCAGTTCTTC; J gene: TRBJ2-1; V gene: TRBV7-9; CDR3 length: 13; clone size: .; D gene: .
CDR3 protein: CASSEITRGTHEQYF; CDR3 DNA: TGTGCCAGCAGTGAAATTACGAGGGGAACCCACGAGCAGTACTTC; J gene: TRBJ2-7; V gene: TRBV6-1; CDR3 length: 15; clone size: many; D gene: .
CDR3 protein: CASSFGYTDTQYF; CDR3 DNA: TGCGCCAGCAGCTTCGGTTACACAGATACGCAGTATTTT; J gene: TRBJ2-3; V gene: TRBV5-1; CDR3 length: 13; clone size: many; D gene: .
CDR3 protein: CASSPLTEAFF; CDR3 DNA: TGTGCCAGCAGCCCTCTAACTGAAGCTTTCTTT; J gene: TRBJ1-1; V gene: TRBV7-8; CDR3 length: 11; clone size: many; D gene: .
CDR3 protein: CASSRGGRALEQYF; CDR3 DNA: TGTGCCAGCAGCCGGGGGGGCAGGGCGCTCGAGCAGTACTTC; J gene: TRBJ2-7; V gene: TRBV13; CDR3 length: 14; clone size: many; D gene: TRBD2
CDR3 protein: CSAIGGQSNSPLHF; CDR3 DNA: TGCAGTGCTATAGGGGGACAGAGTAATTCACCCCTCCACTTT; J gene: TRBJ1-6; V gene: TRBV20-1; CDR3 length: 14; clone size: once; D gene: TRBD1
CDR3 protein: CSAPGTAATGNTEAFF; CDR3 DNA: TGCAGCGCCCCCGGGACAGCGGCAACGGGGAACACTGAAGCTTTCTTT; J gene: TRBJ1-1; V gene: TRBV29-1; CDR3 length: 16; clone size: .; D gene: TRBD1
CDR3 protein: CASSSERGQGRETQYF; CDR3 DNA: TGTGCCAGTAGCTCGGAACGGGGACAGGGTCGGGAGACCCAGTACTTC; J gene: TRBJ2-5; V gene: TRBV19; CDR3 length: 16; clone size: .; D gene: TRBD1
CDR3 protein: CASSMGQGNEQYF; CDR3 DNA: TGTGCCAGTAGTATGGGGCAGGGGAACGAGCAGTACTTC; J gene: TRBJ2-7; V gene: TRBV19; CDR3 length: 13; clone size: many; D gene: .
CDR3 protein: CASSLGQGAAYEQYF; CDR3 DNA: TGTGCTAGCAGCCTAGGACAGGGGGCAGCCTACGAGCAGTACTTC; J gene: TRBJ2-7; V gene: TRBV7-7; CDR3 length: 15; clone size: many; D gene: TRBD1
CDR3 protein: CAISEGLAVYEQYF; CDR3 DNA: TGTGCCATCAGTGAGGGACTAGCGGTTTACGAGCAGTACTTC; J gene: TRBJ2-7; V gene: TRBV10-3; CDR3 length: 14; clone size: .; D gene: TRBD2
CDR3 protein: CSARVLGQGDLSYEQYF; CDR3 DNA: TGCAGTGCTAGAGTTCTTGGACAGGGGGATCTCTCCTACGAGCAGTACTTC; J gene: TRBJ2-7; V gene: TRBV20-1; CDR3 length: 17; clone size: .; D gene: TRBD1
CDR3 protein: CAWAGFYGYTF; CDR3 DNA: TGTGCCTGGGCAGGGTTCTATGGCTACACCTTC; J gene: TRBJ1-2; V gene: TRBV30; CDR3 length: 11; clone size: many; D gene: .
CDR3 protein: CASSLLPDETTNEKLFF; CDR3 DNA: TGTGCCAGCAGTTTACTCCCGGATGAGACAACTAATGAAAAACTGTTTTTT; J gene: TRBJ1-4; V gene: TRBV12-3/TRBV12-4; CDR3 length: 17; clone size: many; D gene: .
CDR3 protein: CAVRGTGLNTEAFF; CDR3 DNA: TGTGCCGTGAGGGGGACAGGTTTGAACACTGAAGCTTTCTTT; J gene: TRBJ1-1; V gene: TRBV6-1; CDR3 length: 14; clone size: .; D gene: TRBD1
CDR3 protein: CASSQFVSNQPQHF; CDR3 DNA: TGTGCCAGCAGCCAATTTGTCTCAAATCAGCCCCAGCATTTT; J gene: TRBJ1-5; V gene: TRBV7-2; CDR3 length: 14; clone size: few; D gene: .
CDR3 protein: CASSLVLSWGAGNTF; CDR3 DNA: .; J gene: TRBJ1-2; V gene: TRBV11-2; CDR3 length: 15; clone size: .; D gene: .
CDR3 protein: CSASRQTGETQYF; CDR3 DNA: TGCAGTGCTTCCCGACAGACGGGAGAGACCCAGTACTTC; J gene: TRBJ2-5; V gene: TRBV20-1; CDR3 length: 13; clone size: .; D gene: .
CDR3 protein: CASSFSGQIEAEQYF; CDR3 DNA: TGTGCCAGCAGCTTCTCAGGCCAGATCGAAGCCGAGCAGTACTTC; J gene: TRBJ2-7; V gene: TRBV13; CDR3 length: 15; clone size: many; D gene: .
CDR3 protein: CSVAHGRQYYGYTF; CDR3 DNA: TGCAGCGTTGCCCACGGACGTCAATACTATGGCTACACCTTC; J gene: TRBJ1-2; V gene: TRBV29-1; CDR3 length: 14; clone size: medium-sized; D gene: .
CDR3 protein: CASSPSREGLGELFF; CDR3 DNA: TGTGCTAGCAGCCCCTCACGGGAGGGACTCGGGGAGCTGTTTTTT; J gene: TRBJ2-2; V gene: TRBV7-7; CDR3 length: 15; clone size: many; D gene: TRBD2
CDR3 protein: CSFSGGAISTEAFF; CDR3 DNA: TGCAGCTTTTCGGGGGGGGCGATTAGCACTGAAGCTTTCTTT; J gene: TRBJ1-1; V gene: TRBV29-1; CDR3 length: 14; clone size: .; D gene: .
CDR3 protein: CSAARDFGGSPLHF; CDR3 DNA: TGCAGTGCCGCCAGGGACTTCGGGGGTTCACCCCTCCACTTT; J gene: TRBJ1-6; V gene: TRBV20-1; CDR3 length: 14; clone size: .; D gene: .
CDR3 protein: CASSLESGRYSYEQYF; CDR3 DNA: TGTGCCAGCAGCTTAGAATCCGGGAGGTACTCCTACGAGCAGTACTTC; J gene: TRBJ2-7; V gene: TRBV7-6; CDR3 length: 16; clone size: medium-sized; D gene: TRBD2
CDR3 protein: CATSDPKAGVGNEQFF; CDR3 DNA: TGTGCCACCAGTGACCCTAAAGCGGGAGTGGGTAATGAGCAGTTCTTC; J gene: TRBJ2-1; V gene: TRBV24-1; CDR3 length: 16; clone size: .; D gene: TRBD2
CDR3 protein: CASSWTGTGSTSGNKETQYF; CDR3 DNA: TGTGCCAGCAGCTGGACCGGGACAGGGTCGACTAGCGGTAATAAAGAGACCCAGTACTTC; J gene: TRBJ2-5; V gene: TRBV7-9; CDR3 length: 20; clone size: many; D gene: .
CDR3 protein: CATQGQAYGYTF; CDR3 DNA: TGTGCCACCCAGGGACAGGCCTATGGCTACACCTTC; J gene: TRBJ1-2; V gene: TRBV6-1; CDR3 length: 12; clone size: .; D gene: TRBD1
CDR3 protein: CASSFGQGRETQYF; CDR3 DNA: TGTGCCAGCAGTTTCGGACAGGGACGCGAGACCCAGTACTTC; J gene: TRBJ2-5; V gene: TRBV28; CDR3 length: 14; clone size: many; D gene: TRBD1
CDR3 protein: CAISIGVTSGTYEQYF; CDR3 DNA: TGTGCCATCAGCATAGGGGTGACTAGCGGGACCTACGAGCAGTACTTC; J gene: TRBJ2-7; V gene: TRBV10-3; CDR3 length: 16; clone size: .; D gene: TRBD2
CDR3 protein: CASSKGTGNTGELFF; CDR3 DNA: TGTGCCAGCAGCAAAGGGACAGGGAACACCGGGGAGCTGTTTTTT; J gene: TRBJ2-2; V gene: TRBV9; CDR3 length: 15; clone size: .; D gene: TRBD1
CDR3 protein: CASSLGAIRAFF; CDR3 DNA: TGTGCCAGCAGTCTGGGGGCGATTAGAGCTTTCTTT; J gene: TRBJ1-1; V gene: TRBV12-3/TRBV12-4; CDR3 length: 12; clone size: few; D gene: .
CDR3 protein: CASSQQGGGEKLFF; CDR3 DNA: TGTGCCAGCAGCCAACAGGGTGGTGGTGAAAAACTGTTTTTT; J gene: TRBJ1-4; V gene: TRBV2; CDR3 length: 14; clone size: .; D gene: .
CDR3 protein: CASSRRDPSYNEQFF; CDR3 DNA: TGTGCCAGCAGCCGCCGGGACCCCTCCTACAATGAGCAGTTCTTC; J gene: TRBJ2-1; V gene: TRBV7-8; CDR3 length: 15; clone size: few; D gene: .
CDR3 protein: CASSLADSGSSPLHF; CDR3 DNA: TGCGCCAGCAGCTTAGCGGACAGCGGTAGTTCACCCCTCCACTTT; J gene: TRBJ1-6; V gene: TRBV11-3; CDR3 length: 15; clone size: .; D gene: .
CDR3 protein: CAISVRQSYEQYF; CDR3 DNA: TGTGCCATCAGTGTTCGACAGTCCTACGAGCAGTACTTC; J gene: TRBJ2-7; V gene: TRBV10-3; CDR3 length: 13; clone size: few; D gene: .
CDR3 protein: CASSSTTTEAQETQYF; CDR3 DNA: TGTGCCAGCAGCTCGACGACGACGGAGGCTCAAGAGACCCAGTACTTC; J gene: TRBJ2-5; V gene: TRBV7-8; CDR3 length: 16; clone size: .; D gene: .
CDR3 protein: CASSLSDLGRTGELFF; CDR3 DNA: TGTGCCAGCAGTTTATCGGATTTAGGTCGCACCGGGGAGCTGTTTTTT; J gene: TRBJ2-2; V gene: TRBV27; CDR3 length: 16; clone size: many; D gene: .
CDR3 protein: CASSYAPFNTEAFF; CDR3 DNA: TGTGCCAGCAGTTACGCCCCTTTTAACACTGAAGCTTTCTTT; J gene: TRBJ1-1; V gene: TRBV6-5; CDR3 length: 14; clone size: many; D gene: .
CDR3 protein: CASSEKGGNQPQHF; CDR3 DNA: TGTGCCAGCAGTGAGAAGGGGGGTAATCAGCCCCAGCATTTT; J gene: TRBJ1-5; V gene: TRBV2; CDR3 length: 14; clone size: .; D gene: .
CDR3 protein: CASSSRTSGSAGELFF; CDR3 DNA: TGTGCCAGCAGCTCCAGGACTAGCGGGAGCGCCGGGGAGCTGTTTTTT; J gene: TRBJ2-2; V gene: TRBV9; CDR3 length: 16; clone size: .; D gene: TRBD2
CDR3 protein: CASSEWGATYEQYF; CDR3 DNA: TGTGCCAGCAGTGAATGGGGGGCCACCTACGAGCAGTACTTC; J gene: TRBJ2-7; V gene: TRBV6-1; CDR3 length: 14; clone size: many; D gene: .
CDR3 protein: CASSSPGQGTGYTF; CDR3 DNA: TGTGCCAGCAGCTCTCCGGGACAGGGGACTGGCTACACCTTC; J gene: TRBJ1-2; V gene: TRBV7-9; CDR3 length: 14; clone size: many; D gene: TRBD1
CDR3 protein: CASGGGRRLEQYF; CDR3 DNA: TGTGCCAGCGGGGGGGGGAGGAGGCTCGAGCAGTACTTC; J gene: TRBJ2-7; V gene: TRBV12-3/TRBV12-4; CDR3 length: 13; clone size: .; D gene: TRBD2